This TCR beta chain is drawn from a study of regulatory T cells in long-lasting Graves disease. Time point specified: newly diagnosed GD, antithyroid drugs for less than 3 months. Isolated PBMC RNA provided the starting material for the TCR library. The CDR3 runs 16 residues. V shed 4 bases, J shed 2 bases, and the junction held 10 bases outside the gene matches. The germline gives CDR1 SGHTA, CDR2 FQGNSA. Building of the TCR beta libraries involved iRepertoire HTBI primers and Arm-PCR of CDR3 regions. TCRdb called the multiplex PCR reads again in MiXCR, with one record for every CDR3 protein. The sample contains about 420,000 distinct CDR3 sequences, about 17% of which appear only once. The sample was also reused in another study, on T cells in Graves' hyperthyroidism and ophthalmopathy. From that study: Blood also contained most expanded thyroid clonotypes above 0.001.

The specimen was peripheral blood mononuclear cells (PBMCs), collected at new diagnosis, from a patient treated with antithyroid drugs. This clonotype was obtained from a woman younger than 35 with Graves disease. This chain joins TRBV7-2 and TRBJ2-5; 7 nucleotides line up with TRBD2. CDR3 loop: CASSSPAAAGQETQYF. DNA of the CDR3: TGTGCCAGCAGCTCCCCTGCTGCAGCGGGACAAGAGACCCAGTACTTC.